The entry below describes one TCR beta chain. The antigen remains unidentified. One end of the junction is discordant with germline, which a read error may explain. The data belong to a study of CD8+CD57+ T cells in acquired aplastic anemia. Study context: The sorted CD4+ and CD8+ cells yielded an average approximately 3 ug of DNA. Study observations and caveats: Significant differences in CD8+ Simpson's diversity were not observed between patients and controls. Sharing between patients and controls was observed for around 27 CD8+ CDR3 sequences.

This CDR3 comprises 15 residues. CDR1 and CDR2 (germline): SSHAT, FNYEAQ (reference sequence). TCR beta VDJ and CDR3 profiling used genomic DNA as template. Via MiXCR, TCRdb re-called the reads, giving one row per CDR3 protein. The sample lists 200,000 to 250,000 distinct CDR3 sequences, 34% occurring once. The sequenced sample consisted of sorted CD4+, CD8+, or CD8+CD57+ T cells (not recorded which) from PBMCs. The TCR sequence derives from a human donor in good health, serving as a control. The chain is built from TRBV7-7 and TRBJ2-7; 9 nucleotides align to TRBD1. In nucleotides, the CDR3 is TGTGCCAGCAATCCCAGAGGGACAGGGAAGTACGAGCGGTACTTC. Its protein is CASNPRGTGKYERYF.